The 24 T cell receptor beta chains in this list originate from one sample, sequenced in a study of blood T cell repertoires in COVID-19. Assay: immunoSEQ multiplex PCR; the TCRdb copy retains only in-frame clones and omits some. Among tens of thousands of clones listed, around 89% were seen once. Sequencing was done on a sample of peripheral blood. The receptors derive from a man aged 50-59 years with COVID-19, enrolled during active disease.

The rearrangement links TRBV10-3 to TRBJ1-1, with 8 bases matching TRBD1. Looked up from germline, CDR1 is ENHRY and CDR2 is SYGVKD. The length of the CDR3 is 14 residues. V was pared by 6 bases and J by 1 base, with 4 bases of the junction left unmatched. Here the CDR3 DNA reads TGTGCCATCAGGGAGACAGGGGCGAACACTGAAGCTTTCTTT. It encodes CAIRETGANTEAFF.

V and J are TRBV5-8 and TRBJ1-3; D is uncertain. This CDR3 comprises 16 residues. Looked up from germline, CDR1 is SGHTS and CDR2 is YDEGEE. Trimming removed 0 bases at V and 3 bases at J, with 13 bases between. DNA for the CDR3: TGTGCCAGCAGCTTGGGGCCAGCAAGGAGTGGAAACACCATATATTTT. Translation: CASSLGPARSGNTIYF.

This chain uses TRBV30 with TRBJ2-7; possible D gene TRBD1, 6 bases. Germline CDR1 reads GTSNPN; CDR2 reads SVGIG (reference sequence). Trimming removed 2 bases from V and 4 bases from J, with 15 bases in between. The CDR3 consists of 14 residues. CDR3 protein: CAWSRRQGWYEQYF. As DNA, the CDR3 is TGTGCCTGGAGTAGAAGGCAGGGGTGGTACGAGCAGTACTTC.

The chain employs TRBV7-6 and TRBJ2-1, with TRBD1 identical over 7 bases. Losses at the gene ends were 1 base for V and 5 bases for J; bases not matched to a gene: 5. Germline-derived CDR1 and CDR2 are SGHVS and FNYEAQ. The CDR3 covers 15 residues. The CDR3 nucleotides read TGTGCCAGCAGCTTAGGGCAGGGGGTCAACAATGAGCAGTTCTTC. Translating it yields CASSLGQGVNNEQFF.

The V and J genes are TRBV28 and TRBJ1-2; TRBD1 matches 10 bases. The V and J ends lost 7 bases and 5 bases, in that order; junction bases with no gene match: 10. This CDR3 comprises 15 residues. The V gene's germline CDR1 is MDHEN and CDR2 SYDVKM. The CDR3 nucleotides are TGTGCCAGCAACGCCCGACAGGGGGCGGATTATGGCTACACCTTC. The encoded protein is CASNARQGADYGYTF.

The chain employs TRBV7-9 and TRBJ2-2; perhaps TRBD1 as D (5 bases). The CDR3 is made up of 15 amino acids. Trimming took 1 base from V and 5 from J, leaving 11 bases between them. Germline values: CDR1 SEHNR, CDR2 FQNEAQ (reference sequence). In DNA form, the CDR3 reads TGTGCCAGCAGCTTAGAGGGGCGGATTACCGGGGAGCTGTTTTTT. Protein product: CASSLEGRITGELFF.

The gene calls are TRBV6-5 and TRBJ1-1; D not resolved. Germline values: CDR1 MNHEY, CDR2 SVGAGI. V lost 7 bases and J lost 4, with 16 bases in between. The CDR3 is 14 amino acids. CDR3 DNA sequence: TGTGCCAGCAATTCAGGCCAGGCGAGCACTGAAGCTTTCTTT. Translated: CASNSGQASTEAFF.

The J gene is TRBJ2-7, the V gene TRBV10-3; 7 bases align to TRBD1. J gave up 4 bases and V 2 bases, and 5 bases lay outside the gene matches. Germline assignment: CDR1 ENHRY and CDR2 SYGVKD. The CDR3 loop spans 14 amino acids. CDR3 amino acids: CAISEVGTDYEQYF. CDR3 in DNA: TGTGCCATCAGTGAGGTCGGGACAGATTACGAGCAGTACTTC.

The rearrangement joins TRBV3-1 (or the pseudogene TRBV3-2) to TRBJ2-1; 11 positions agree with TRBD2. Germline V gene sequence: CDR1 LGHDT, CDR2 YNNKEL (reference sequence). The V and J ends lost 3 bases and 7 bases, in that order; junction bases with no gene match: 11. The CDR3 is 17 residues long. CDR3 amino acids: CASSQALGLAGSNEQFF. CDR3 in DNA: TGTGCCAGCAGCCAGGCCCTTGGACTAGCGGGTTCAAATGAGCAGTTCTTC.

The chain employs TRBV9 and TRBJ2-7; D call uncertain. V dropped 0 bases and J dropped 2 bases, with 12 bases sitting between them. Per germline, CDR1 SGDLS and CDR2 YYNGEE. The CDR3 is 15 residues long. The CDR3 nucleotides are TGTGCCAGCAGCGTAGAGCCACAGTGGACCTACGAGCAGTACTTC. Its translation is CASSVEPQWTYEQYF.

The CDR3 nucleotides read TGTGCCAGCAGCGTAGACTCAGGCACCGGGGAGCTGTTTTTT. Its protein product is CASSVDSGTGELFF. The chain carries TRBV9 and TRBJ2-2, with unresolved D. Germline V gene sequence: CDR1 SGDLS, CDR2 YYNGEE. CDR3 length: 14 amino acids. V was trimmed by 0 bases and J by 4 bases, leaving 7 bases between them.

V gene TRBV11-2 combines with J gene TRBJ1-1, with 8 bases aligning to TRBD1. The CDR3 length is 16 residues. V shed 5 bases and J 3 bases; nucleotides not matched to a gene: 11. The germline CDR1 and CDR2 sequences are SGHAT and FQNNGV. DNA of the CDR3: TGTGCCAGCAGCCCGTCGACAGGGGAGGTATACACTGAAGCTTTCTTT. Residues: CASSPSTGEVYTEAFF.

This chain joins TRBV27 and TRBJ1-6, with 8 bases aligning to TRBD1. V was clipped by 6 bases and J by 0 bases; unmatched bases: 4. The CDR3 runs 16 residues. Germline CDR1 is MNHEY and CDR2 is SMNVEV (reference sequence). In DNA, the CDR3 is TGTGCCAGCAGCAGACAGGGGAGCTCCTATAATTCACCCCTCCACTTT. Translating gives CASSRQGSSYNSPLHF.

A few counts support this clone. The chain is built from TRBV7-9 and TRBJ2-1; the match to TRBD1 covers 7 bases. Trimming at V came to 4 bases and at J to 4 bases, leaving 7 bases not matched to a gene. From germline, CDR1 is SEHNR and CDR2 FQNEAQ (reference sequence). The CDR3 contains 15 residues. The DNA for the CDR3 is TGTGCCAGCAGCTCCGGGACAGCCGTATACAATGAGCAGTTCTTC. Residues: CASSSGTAVYNEQFF.

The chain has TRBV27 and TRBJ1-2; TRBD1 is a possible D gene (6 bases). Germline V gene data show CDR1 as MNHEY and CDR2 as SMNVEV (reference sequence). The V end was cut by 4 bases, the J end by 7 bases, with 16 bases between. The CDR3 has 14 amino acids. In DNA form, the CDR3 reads TGTGCCAGCAGTTCGGGACATCCGAAGGGTGGCTACACCTTC. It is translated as CASSSGHPKGGYTF.

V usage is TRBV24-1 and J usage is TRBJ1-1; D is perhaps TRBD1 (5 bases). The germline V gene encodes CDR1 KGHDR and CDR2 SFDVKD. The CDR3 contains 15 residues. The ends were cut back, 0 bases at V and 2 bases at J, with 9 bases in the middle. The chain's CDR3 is CATSDLNRRNTEAFF. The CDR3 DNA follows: TGTGCCACCAGTGATTTGAACAGGCGAAACACTGAAGCTTTCTTT.

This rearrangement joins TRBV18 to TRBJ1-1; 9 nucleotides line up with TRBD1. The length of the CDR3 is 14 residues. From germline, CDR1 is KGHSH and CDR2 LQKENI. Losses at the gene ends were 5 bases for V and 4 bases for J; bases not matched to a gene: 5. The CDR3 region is CASSTLTGGTEAFF. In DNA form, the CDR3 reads TGTGCCAGCTCAACCCTGACAGGGGGCACTGAAGCTTTCTTT.

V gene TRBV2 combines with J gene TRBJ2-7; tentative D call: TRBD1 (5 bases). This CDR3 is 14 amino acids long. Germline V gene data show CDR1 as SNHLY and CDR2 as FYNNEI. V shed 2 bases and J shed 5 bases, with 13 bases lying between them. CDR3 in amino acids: CASSERGNPHEQYF. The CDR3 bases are TGTGCCAGCAGTGAAAGGGGCAACCCCCACGAGCAGTACTTC. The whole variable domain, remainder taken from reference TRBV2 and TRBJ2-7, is EPEVTQTPSHQVTQMGQEVILRCVPISNHLYFYWYRQILGQKVEFLVSFYNNEISEKSEIFDDQFSVERPDGSNFTLKIRSTKLEDSAMYFCASSERGNPHEQYFGPGTRLTVT.

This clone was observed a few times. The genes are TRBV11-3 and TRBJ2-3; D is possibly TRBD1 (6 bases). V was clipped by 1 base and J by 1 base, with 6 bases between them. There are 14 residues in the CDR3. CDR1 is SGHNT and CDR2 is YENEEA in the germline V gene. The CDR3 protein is CASSLGQGTDTQYF. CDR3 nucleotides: TGTGCCAGCAGCTTAGGACAGGGCACAGATACGCAGTATTTT. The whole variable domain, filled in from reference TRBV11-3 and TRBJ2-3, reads EAGVVQSPRYKIIEKKQPVAFWCNPISGHNTLYWYLQNLGQGPELLIRYENEEAVDDSQLPKDRFSAERLKGVDSTLKIQPAELGDSAVYLCASSLGQGTDTQYFGPGTRLTVL.

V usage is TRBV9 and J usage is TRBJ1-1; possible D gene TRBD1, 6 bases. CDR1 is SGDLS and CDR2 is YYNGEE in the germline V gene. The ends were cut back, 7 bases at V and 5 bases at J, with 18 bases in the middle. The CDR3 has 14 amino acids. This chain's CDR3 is CASVRGAGDTEAFF. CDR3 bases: TGTGCCAGCGTACGAGGGGCAGGGGATACTGAAGCTTTCTTT. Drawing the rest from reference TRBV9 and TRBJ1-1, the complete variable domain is DSGVTQTPKHLITATGQRVTLRCSPRSGDLSVYWYQQSLDQGLQFLIQYYNGEERAKGNILERFSAQQFPDLHSELNLSSLELGDSALYFCASVRGAGDTEAFFGQGTRLTVV.

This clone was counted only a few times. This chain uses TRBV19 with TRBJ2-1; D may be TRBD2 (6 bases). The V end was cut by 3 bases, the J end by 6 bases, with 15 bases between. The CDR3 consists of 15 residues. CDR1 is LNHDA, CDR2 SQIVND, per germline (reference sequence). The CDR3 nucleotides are TGTGCCAGTAGTATTTGGTCTCACGGGGGCAATGAGCAGTTCTTC. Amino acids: CASSIWSHGGNEQFF. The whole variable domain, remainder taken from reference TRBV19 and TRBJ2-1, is DGGITQSPKYLFRKEGQNVTLSCEQNLNHDAMYWYRQDPGQGLRLIYYSQIVNDFQKGDIAEGYSVSREKKESFPLTVTSAQKNPTAFYLCASSIWSHGGNEQFFGPGTRLTVL.

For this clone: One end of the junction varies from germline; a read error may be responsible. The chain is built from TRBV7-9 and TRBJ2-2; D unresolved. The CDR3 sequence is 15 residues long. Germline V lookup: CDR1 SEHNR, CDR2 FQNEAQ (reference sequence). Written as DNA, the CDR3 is TGTGCCAGCAGCTTAACCGGAGAGAACGCCGGGGAGCTGTTTTTT. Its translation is CASSLTGENAGELFF.

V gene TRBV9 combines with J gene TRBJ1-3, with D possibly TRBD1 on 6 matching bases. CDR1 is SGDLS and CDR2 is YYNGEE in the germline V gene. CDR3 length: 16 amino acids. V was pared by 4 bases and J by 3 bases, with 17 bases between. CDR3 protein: CASSPFGGMGGNTIYF. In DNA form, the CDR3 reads TGTGCCAGCAGCCCCTTTGGGGGCATGGGTGGAAACACCATATATTTT.

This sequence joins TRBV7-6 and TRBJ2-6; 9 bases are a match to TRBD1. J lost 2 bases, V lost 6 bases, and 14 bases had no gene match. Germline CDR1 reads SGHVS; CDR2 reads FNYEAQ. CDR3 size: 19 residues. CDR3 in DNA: TGTGCCAGCAGTCCCACTCCGGGACAGGGATCGCCTGGGGCCAACGTCCTGACTTTC. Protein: CASSPTPGQGSPGANVLTF. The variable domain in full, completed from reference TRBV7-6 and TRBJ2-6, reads GAGVSQSPRYKVTKRGQDVALRCDPISGHVSLYWYRQALGQGPEFLTYFNYEAQQDKSGLPNDRFSAERPEGSISTLTIQRTEQRDSAMYRCASSPTPGQGSPGANVLTFGAGSRLTVL.